The 21 T cell receptor beta chains reported below all come from one sample, sequenced in a study of T cell responses to AZD1222 COVID-19 vaccine. Libraries were prepared by immunoSEQ multiplex PCR; TCRdb keeps only in-frame clonotypes and omits some of them. The table lists some 130,000 clones, around four fifths of them singletons, with approximately 4% in the top ten. Specimen: peripheral blood, collected on day 0 of AZD1222 vaccination. The source is an adult in good health.

The rearrangement uses TRBV11-2 and TRBJ2-7, with a weak D call TRBD2 (6 bases). Trimming took 0 bases from V and 11 from J, leaving 14 bases between them. The CDR3 sequence is 13 residues long. Germline V gene lookup returns CDR1 SGHAT and CDR2 FQNNGV. This chain's CDR3 is CASSLDGTPRKYF. CDR3 coding DNA: TGTGCCAGCAGCTTAGATGGGACTCCAAGGAAGTACTTC. The full variable domain, its missing parts supplied by reference TRBV11-2 and TRBJ2-7, is EAGVAQSPRYKIIEKRQSVAFWCNPISGHATLYWYQQILGQGPKLLIQFQNNGVVDDSQLPKDRFSAERLKGVDSTLKIQPAKLEDSAVYLCASSLDGTPRKYFGPGTRLTVT.

This chain uses TRBV9 with TRBJ1-3; D unclear. From germline, CDR1 is SGDLS and CDR2 YYNGEE. The CDR3 is 12 residues long. Trimming pared 6 bases from V and 2 bases from J, leaving 6 bases between. The CDR3 bases are TGTGCCAGCAACAATCCTGGAAACACCATATATTTT. Translated, it gives CASNNPGNTIYF.

The chain links TRBV28 to TRBJ1-1, with D perhaps matching TRBD1 (5 bases). CDR1 is MDHEN, CDR2 SYDVKM, per germline. The CDR3 consists of 14 residues. Trimming shortened V by 2 bases and J by 5 bases, and 12 bases separated the two germline ends. CDR3: CASSLIRDRTEAFF. In DNA form, the CDR3 reads TGTGCCAGCAGTTTAATAAGGGACCGAACTGAAGCTTTCTTT.

The J gene is TRBJ2-5, the V gene TRBV5-8, with TRBD2 identical over 8 bases. This CDR3 has 14 residues. Trimming cost V 0 bases and J 7 bases; bases outside gene matches: 5. Germline CDR1 reads SGHTS; CDR2 reads YDEGEE. This CDR3 is CASSLVVAGLTQYF. The CDR3 nucleotides are TGTGCCAGCAGCTTGGTGGTAGCGGGGTTGACCCAGTACTTC.

V and J are TRBV7-2 and TRBJ2-7; D gene unclear. This CDR3 has 14 amino acids. V gave up 1 base and J gave up 3 bases, with 10 bases separating them. Germline V CDR1 and CDR2: SGHTA, FQGNSA. The CDR3 here is CASSLDGTNYEQYF. DNA for the CDR3: TGTGCCAGCAGCTTAGATGGCACCAACTACGAGCAGTACTTC.

This clone was recorded once. The V gene is TRBV2, the J gene TRBJ2-5, with 8 bases fitting TRBD1. CDR3 length: 12 residues. The germline CDR1 and CDR2 sequences are SNHLY and FYNNEI. Germline trimming cut 10 bases from V and 5 bases from J; bases unmatched to any gene: 6. CDR3 loop: CATRGRGETQYF. The CDR3 DNA reads as TGTGCCACCAGGGGGCGCGGGGAGACCCAGTACTTC.

The chain joins TRBV7-8 to TRBJ1-3; D gene uncertain. Germline V gives CDR1 SGHVS, CDR2 FQNEAQ. Trimming left V 5 bases short and J 0 bases short, with 17 bases between. The length of the CDR3 is 17 residues. This chain's CDR3 is CASSNDMVSSSGNTIYF. DNA of the CDR3: TGTGCCAGCAGCAACGACATGGTCTCAAGCTCTGGAAACACCATATATTTT.

This sequence joins TRBV27 and TRBJ2-1, with D perhaps matching TRBD2 (6 bases). V lost 6 bases to trimming and J lost 0 bases, with 9 bases between them. The CDR3 sequence is 14 residues long. Germline V lookup: CDR1 MNHEY, CDR2 SMNVEV (reference sequence). CDR3 amino acids: CASSAGSSYNEQFF. DNA of the CDR3: TGTGCCAGCAGCGCCGGGAGCTCCTACAATGAGCAGTTCTTC.

The chain couples TRBV7-3 to TRBJ2-2; no clear D. Germline V CDR1 and CDR2: SGHTA, FQGTGA. Trimming pared 2 bases from V and 7 bases from J, leaving 8 bases between. This CDR3 is built from 13 residues. The CDR3 region is CASSLGIDGELFF. The CDR3 DNA reads as TGTGCCAGCAGCTTAGGAATAGACGGGGAGCTGTTTTTT.

This clone came up once. The chain has TRBV7-8 and TRBJ2-1; D gene ambiguous. V was clipped by 0 bases and J by 4 bases, with 16 bases between them. The germline gives CDR1 SGHVS, CDR2 FQNEAQ. The CDR3 consists of 17 residues. Here the CDR3 reads CASSLAFDQRPYNEQFF. CDR3 nucleotide sequence: TGTGCCAGCAGCTTAGCGTTTGATCAACGGCCTTACAATGAGCAGTTCTTC. Drawing the rest from reference TRBV7-8 and TRBJ2-1, the complete variable domain is GAGVSQSPRYKVAKRGQDVALRCDPISGHVSLFWYQQALGQGPEFLTYFQNEAQLDKSGLPSDRFFAERPEGSVSTLKIQRTQQEDSAVYLCASSLAFDQRPYNEQFFGPGTRLTVL.

This chain uses TRBV19 with TRBJ1-1; 8 bases agree with TRBD1. From germline, CDR1 is LNHDA and CDR2 SQIVND (reference sequence). This CDR3 is 13 amino acids long. V trimming: 5 bases; J trimming: 8 bases; junction bases outside the gene matches: 7. The CDR3 loop reads CASSLGQAEEAFF. Here the CDR3 DNA reads TGTGCCAGTAGTTTGGGACAGGCGGAAGAAGCTTTCTTT.

V usage is TRBV7-8 and J usage is TRBJ1-5, with D perhaps matching TRBD1 (6 bases). The V gene lost 4 bases and the J gene lost 4 bases, with 14 bases spanning the gap. CDR1 is SGHVS, CDR2 FQNEAQ, per germline. The CDR3 contains 15 residues. The CDR3 region has the DNA TGTGCCAGCAGCTCCGGACAGACCCTAAATCAGCCCCAGCATTTT. Translation: CASSSGQTLNQPQHF.

This clone was counted between two and nine times. V usage is TRBV6-5 and J usage is TRBJ1-5; D possibly corresponds to TRBD1 (6 bases). CDR1 MNHEY and CDR2 SVGAGI come from the germline V gene. The CDR3 contains 15 residues. The V end lost 6 bases, the J end lost 4 bases, and 16 bases lay between the germline ends. The CDR3 spells CASRQQDRLNQPQHF. The CDR3 nucleotides are TGTGCCAGCAGACAACAAGACAGGCTTAATCAGCCCCAGCATTTT.

The V call is TRBV5-4, the J call TRBJ1-6; 12 positions agree with TRBD1. The germline gives CDR1 SGHNT, CDR2 YYREEE (reference sequence). This CDR3 spans 15 amino acids. V shed 3 bases and J 14 bases; nucleotides not matched to a gene: 9. In DNA, the CDR3 is TGTGCCAGCAGCTATCCGGGACAGGGGGCCGGAACCCTCCACTTT. This sequence encodes CASSYPGQGAGTLHF.

This chain links TRBV19 with TRBJ2-7, with 8 bases identical to TRBD1. CDR3 length: 13 amino acids. Germline CDR1 LNHDA, CDR2 SQIVND (reference sequence). Trimming at V came to 3 bases and at J to 6 bases, leaving 4 bases not matched to a gene. The chain's CDR3 is CASSIQGAREQYF. The CDR3 region has the DNA TGTGCCAGTAGTATTCAGGGGGCGCGCGAGCAGTACTTC.

This chain joins TRBV28 and TRBJ1-3; a weak D match, TRBD1 (5 bases). Between the trimmed V and J ends, which lost 8 bases and 0 bases, there was a span of 11 bases. The germline V gene encodes CDR1 MDHEN and CDR2 SYDVKM. The CDR3 extends over 14 amino acids. In DNA, the CDR3 is TGTGCCAGCGGGGGGTGGCGCTCTGGAAACACCATATATTTT. It yields the protein CASGGWRSGNTIYF.

V is TRBV29-1 and J is TRBJ1-1; 8 nucleotides agree with TRBD1. The CDR3 loop spans 14 amino acids. Germline assignment: CDR1 SQVTM and CDR2 ANQGSEA. J was trimmed by 3 bases and V by 4 bases; bases with no gene match: 7. CDR3: CSVGSGQGHTEAFF. The CDR3 bases are TGCAGCGTTGGTTCAGGACAGGGCCACACTGAAGCTTTCTTT.

This clone was counted a single time. The J gene is TRBJ2-7, the V gene TRBV18; no reliable D call. V shed 3 bases and J shed 3 bases, with 15 bases lying between them. The length of the CDR3 is 15 residues. Per germline, CDR1 KGHSH and CDR2 LQKENI. The chain's CDR3 is CASSPLMGSGYEQYF. The CDR3 region has the DNA TGTGCCAGCTCACCGCTGATGGGTTCGGGCTACGAGCAGTACTTC.

V is TRBV28 and J is TRBJ1-5, with unresolved D. V was clipped by 5 bases and J by 7 bases, with 15 bases between them. The germline V gene encodes CDR1 MDHEN and CDR2 SYDVKM. The CDR3 totals 14 residues. The CDR3 DNA reads as TGTGCCAGCAGTCCTGACGTAGGGTGGCAGCCCCAGCATTTT. It encodes CASSPDVGWQPQHF.

The chain uses TRBV5-4 and TRBJ2-3, with TRBD2 identical over 9 bases. Looked up from germline, CDR1 is SGHNT and CDR2 is YYREEE (reference sequence). This CDR3 is built from 15 residues. Trimming removed 3 bases from V and 4 bases from J; junction bases left unmatched: 6. CDR3: CASSSRTSEADTQYF. DNA of the CDR3: TGTGCCAGCAGCTCTCGGACTAGCGAAGCAGATACGCAGTATTTT.

The J gene is TRBJ2-7, the V gene TRBV30; D is perhaps TRBD2 (6 bases). This CDR3 is built from 14 residues. The germline V and J ends were trimmed by 8 bases and 0 bases, with 17 bases remaining between them. Germline-derived CDR1 and CDR2 are GTSNPN and SVGIG (reference sequence). The CDR3 reads CAGLFDGTSYEQYF. Here the CDR3 DNA reads TGTGCCGGACTATTTGACGGGACCTCCTACGAGCAGTACTTC.